A selection of T cell receptor beta chains follows, all from one sample in a study of human T cells and chemical hapten exposure. TCRdb reprocessed the RACE reads with MiXCR, giving one entry per CDR3 protein. The data contain under 200,000 distinct CDR3 sequences, 30% of them singletons. The material sequenced was whole blood, taken in connection with sensitization to the hapten diphenylcyclopropenone (DPC). The receptors stem from a woman in her twenties or thirties with alopecia areata. Some clones in this sample may be carry-over from other donors' samples. Each CDR3 is given with its conserved first and last residue. A D gene is named only where the DNA matches it firmly. Part of the rows lack a size; the others show once, few, many or a class for expanded clones.

>.|.|TRBJ1-1|TRBV6-1
TGTGCCAACGACAGAGTGAACACTGAAGCTTTCTTT
CANDRVNTEAFF
>many|.|TRBJ2-3|TRBV7-9
TGTGCCAGCAGCTTATCGGGAGATACGCAGTATTTT
CASSLSGDTQYF
>.|.|TRBJ1-1|TRBV4-3
TGCGCCAGCAGCCAAAATAGTTGGGCGCTGAACACTGAAGCTTTCTTT
CASSQNSWALNTEAFF
>few|.|TRBJ2-1|TRBV5-1
TGCGCCAGCAGCTTCCGGTCGCTACTGGAATATGAGCAGTTCTTC
CASSFRSLLEYEQFF
>.|.|TRBJ2-3|TRBV4-3
TGCGCCAGCAGCACTCGGCCCACAGATACGCAGTATTTT
CASSTRPTDTQYF
>.|TRBD2|TRBJ2-1|TRBV28
TGTGCCAGCAGTTTAGTGACTAGCGGCAGCTCCTACAATGAGCAGTTCTTC
CASSLVTSGSSYNEQFF
>.|.|TRBJ1-6|TRBV28
TGTGCCGGGACACAGGAGATAGGTTCACCCCTCCACTTT
CAGTQEIGSPLHF
>.|.|TRBJ2-7|TRBV20-1
TGCAGTGCTAGGGAGACCCACTACGAGCAGTACTTC
CSARETHYEQYF
>.|TRBD1|TRBJ1-4|TRBV5-5
TGTGCCAGCTTACAGGGGGCAGCGAATGAAAAACTGTTTTTT
CASLQGAANEKLFF
>.|TRBD1|TRBJ1-1|TRBV6-1
TGTGCCAGCACCAGGGGGATCACTGAAGCTTTCTTT
CASTRGITEAFF
>.|.|TRBJ2-7|TRBV7-2
TGTGCCAGCAGCCCGGGAAGAGGCAGGGCGGGGGAGCAGTACTTC
CASSPGRGRAGEQYF
>few|TRBD1|TRBJ1-3|TRBV29-1
TGCAGCGCTATGGACAGGAACTCTGGAAACACCATATATTTT
CSAMDRNSGNTIYF
>.|.|TRBJ2-1|TRBV2
TGTGCCAGCAGGGCGGGGAGCTCCTACAATGAGCAGTTCTTC
CASRAGSSYNEQFF
>few|TRBD2|TRBJ2-7|TRBV12-3/TRBV12-4
TGTGCCAGCAGTTTTTGGCTAGCGGGGGGTTCCTACGAGCAGTACTTC
CASSFWLAGGSYEQYF
>few|.|TRBJ1-6|TRBV3-1
TGTGCCAGCAGCCACAACGGACCTAATTCACCCCTCCACTTT
CASSHNGPNSPLHF
>few|.|TRBJ2-1|TRBV12-2
TGTGCAAGTCGCCCCGGTCAGCTCGACAGGGTTTCCTACAATGAGCAGTTCTTC
CASRPGQLDRVSYNEQFF
>few|TRBD1|TRBJ1-2|TRBV28
TGTGCCAGCAGTCGACAGGGGGCGGATGGCTACACCTTC
CASSRQGADGYTF
>few|.|TRBJ1-5|TRBV4-1
TGCGCCAGCAGCCAAGATTGGGCCCCGGGGGCCAGCAATCAGCCCCAGCATTTT
CASSQDWAPGASNQPQHF
>few|.|TRBJ2-7|TRBV29-1
TGCAGCGTTGAAGATAGGGATTCCTACGAGCAGTACTTC
CSVEDRDSYEQYF
>few|.|TRBJ1-2|TRBV29-1
TGCAGCGTTGACGGGGCCTACACCTTC
CSVDGAYTF
>.|.|TRBJ2-7|TRBV10-3
TGTGCCACTGCACCGGGGTCCTACGAGCAGTACTTC
CATAPGSYEQYF
>few|TRBD1|TRBJ2-5|TRBV11-1
TGTGCCAGCAGCTTCGGACAGGGAGGAGGTGAGACCCAGTACTTC
CASSFGQGGGETQYF
>few|.|TRBJ2-5|TRBV29-1
TGCAGCGTTGAATTGTCAGAGAAGAAGACCCAGTACTTC
CSVELSEKKTQYF
>few|.|TRBJ1-1|TRBV10-3
TGTGCCACTAACGAACAGGGGAACACTGAAGCTTTCTTT
CATNEQGNTEAFF
>.|.|TRBJ1-4|TRBV5-1
TGCGCCAGCAGCTTGGTGGGGAGGGATGAAAAACTGTTTTTT
CASSLVGRDEKLFF
>few|TRBD1|TRBJ2-6|TRBV5-1
TGCGCCAGCAGCACCACAGGGGACTCTGGGGCCAACGTCCTGACTTTC
CASSTTGDSGANVLTF
>few|.|TRBJ2-1|TRBV12-3/TRBV12-4
TGTGCCAGCAGTTTACTGGACACCCGAGGGGGCTCCTACAATGAGCAGTTCTTC
CASSLLDTRGGSYNEQFF
>once|.|TRBJ2-7|TRBV15
TGTGCCACCAGCACCGGAGGCGCCTACGAGCAGTACTTC
CATSTGGAYEQYF
>once|.|TRBJ1-6|TRBV20-1
TGCAGTGCTAGAGAATGGGGCAGGGGAAGTTCACCCCTCCACTTT
CSAREWGRGSSPLHF